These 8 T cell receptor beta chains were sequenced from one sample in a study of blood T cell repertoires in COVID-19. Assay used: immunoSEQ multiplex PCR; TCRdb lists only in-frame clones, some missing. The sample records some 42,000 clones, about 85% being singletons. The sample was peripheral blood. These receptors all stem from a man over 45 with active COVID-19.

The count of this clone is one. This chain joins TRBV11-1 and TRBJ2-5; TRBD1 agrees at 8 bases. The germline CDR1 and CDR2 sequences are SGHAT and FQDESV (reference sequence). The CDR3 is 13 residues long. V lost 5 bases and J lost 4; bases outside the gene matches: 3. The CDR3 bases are TGTGCCAGCAGCCCCAGGGGGCGAGAGACCCAGTACTTC. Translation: CASSPRGRETQYF.

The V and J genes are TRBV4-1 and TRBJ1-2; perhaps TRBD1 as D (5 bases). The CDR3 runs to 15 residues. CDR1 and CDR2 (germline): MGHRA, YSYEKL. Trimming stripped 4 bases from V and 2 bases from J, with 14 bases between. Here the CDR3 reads CASSPQQEGNYGYTF. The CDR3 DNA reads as TGCGCCAGCAGCCCCCAACAGGAAGGGAACTATGGCTACACCTTC.

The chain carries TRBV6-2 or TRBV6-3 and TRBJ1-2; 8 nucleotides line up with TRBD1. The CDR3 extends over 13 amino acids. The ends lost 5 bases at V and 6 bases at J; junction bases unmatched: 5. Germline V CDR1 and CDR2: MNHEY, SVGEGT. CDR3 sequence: CASSPDRVNGYTF. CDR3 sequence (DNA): TGTGCCAGCAGTCCGGACAGGGTAAATGGCTACACCTTC.

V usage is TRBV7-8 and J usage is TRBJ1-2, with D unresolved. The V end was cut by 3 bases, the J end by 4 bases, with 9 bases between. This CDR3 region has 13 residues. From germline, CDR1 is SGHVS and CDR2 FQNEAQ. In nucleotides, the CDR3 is TGTGCCAGCAGCTTGGCCCTTGGCTATGGCTACACCTTC. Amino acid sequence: CASSLALGYGYTF.

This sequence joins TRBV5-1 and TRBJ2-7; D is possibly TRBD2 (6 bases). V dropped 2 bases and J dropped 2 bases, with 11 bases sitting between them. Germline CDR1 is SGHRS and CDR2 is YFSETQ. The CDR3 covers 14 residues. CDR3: CASSLSGAPYEQYF. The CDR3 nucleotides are TGCGCCAGCAGCTTATCGGGAGCACCCTACGAGCAGTACTTC.

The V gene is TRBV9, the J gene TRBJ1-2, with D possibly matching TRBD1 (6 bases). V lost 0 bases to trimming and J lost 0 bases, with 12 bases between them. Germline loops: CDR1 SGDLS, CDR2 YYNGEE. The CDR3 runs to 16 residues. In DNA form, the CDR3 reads TGTGCCAGCAGCGTAGAAGGCAGGGGATCTAACTATGGCTACACCTTC. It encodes CASSVEGRGSNYGYTF.

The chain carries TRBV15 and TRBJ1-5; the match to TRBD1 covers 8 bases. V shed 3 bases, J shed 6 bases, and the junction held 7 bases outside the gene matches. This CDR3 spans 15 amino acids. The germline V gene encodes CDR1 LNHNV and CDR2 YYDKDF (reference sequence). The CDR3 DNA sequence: TGTGCCACCAGCAGGTCGACAGGGGTTCGTCAGCCCCAGCATTTT. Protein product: CATSRSTGVRQPQHF.

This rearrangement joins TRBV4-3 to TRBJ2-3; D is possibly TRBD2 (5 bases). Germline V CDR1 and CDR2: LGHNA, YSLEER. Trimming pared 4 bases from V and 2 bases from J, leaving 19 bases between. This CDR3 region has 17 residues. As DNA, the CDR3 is TGCGCCAGCAGCCGAGCTAGCCTCTATTTATCCACAGATACGCAGTATTTT. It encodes CASSRASLYLSTDTQYF.